Presented here are 19 T cell receptor beta chains from one specimen sequenced in a study of response to subunit inactivated influenza vaccine. From the RT-PCR reads, TCRdb called clonotypes with MiXCR, one entry per CDR3 protein. This table holds roughly 570,000 distinct CDR3 sequences, 10% to 15% found once. Sequencing was performed on PBMCs from blood, taken roughly 6 weeks after vaccination. The origin of the receptors is a man aged 45-65 years who received an inactivated influenza vaccine.

This clonotype was counted only a few times. V and J are TRBV4-3 and TRBJ1-2; 9 bases match TRBD1. V was clipped by 0 bases and J by 7 bases; unmatched bases: 9. The CDR3 is 16 residues long. CDR1 is LGHNA and CDR2 is YSLEER in the germline V gene. The CDR3 DNA follows: TGCGCCAGCAGCCAAGAACACAGGGGGCCGGCGGGTGGCTACACCTTC. Residues: CASSQEHRGPAGGYTF.

This chain connects TRBV6-6 to TRBJ1-2; no clear D gene. V lost 5 bases to trimming and J lost 6 bases, with 13 bases between them. Per the germline V gene, CDR1 is MNHNY and CDR2 is SVGAGI (reference sequence). This CDR3 contains 13 residues. Here the CDR3 DNA reads TGTGCCAGCAGTCCGATACTGCATAATGGCTACACCTTC. Translated, it gives CASSPILHNGYTF.

As for this clonotype: A much larger clone lies one base from this, so it may be a read error. The gene calls are TRBV28 and TRBJ2-7, with 7 positions matching TRBD2. Germline V CDR1 and CDR2: MDHEN, SYDVKM. V gave up 5 bases and J gave up 5 bases; unmatched junction bases: 9. This CDR3 contains 14 residues. In DNA form, the CDR3 reads TGTGCCAGCAGTCCAAGCGGGATCACCAACGAGCAGTACTTC. It codes for CASSPSGITNEQYF.

The sample holds many counts of this clonotype. This sequence joins TRBV5-1 and TRBJ1-1, with D maybe TRBD1 (6 bases). Germline CDR1 is SGHRS and CDR2 is YFSETQ. This CDR3 is built from 14 residues. Trimming removed 5 bases at V and 0 bases at J, with 11 bases between. The CDR3 nucleotides are TGCGCCAGCAGTCAGGACAGCGTGAACACTGAAGCTTTCTTT. It is translated as CASSQDSVNTEAFF.

The sample holds a few counts of this clonotype. The rearrangement joins TRBV29-1 to TRBJ2-5, with 7 bases lining up with TRBD1. V lost 6 bases to trimming and J lost 0 bases; unmatched junction nucleotides: 10. The CDR3 is made up of 15 amino acids. Germline-derived CDR1 and CDR2 are SQVTM and ANQGSEA. For the CDR3, the DNA is TGCAGCGTCGTTAAGGGGGCCACGTACCAAGAGACCCAGTACTTC. Protein sequence: CSVVKGATYQETQYF.

There are a few counts of this clonotype. CDR3: CASSAGRSYNEQFF. CDR3 sequence (DNA): TGTGCCAGCAGCGCGGGACGGAGTTACAATGAGCAGTTCTTC. This chain uses TRBV7-2 with TRBJ2-1; the D gene is possibly TRBD2 (6 bases). Germline V gene data show CDR1 as SGHTA and CDR2 as FQGNSA. Trimming shortened V by 5 bases and J by 4 bases, and 12 bases separated the two germline ends. The CDR3 spans 14 residues.

The sample holds a few counts of this clonotype. This chain connects TRBV4-3 to TRBJ2-2, with D possibly matching TRBD2 (6 bases). The CDR3 contains 18 residues. Germline V gene data show CDR1 as LGHNA and CDR2 as YSLEER. The ends were cut back, 2 bases at V and 5 bases at J, with 21 bases in the middle. Here the CDR3 reads CASSQRPTGRGKTGELFF. The CDR3, as DNA: TGCGCCAGCAGCCAACGCCCGACGGGACGGGGGAAAACCGGGGAGCTGTTTTTT.

In this sample, this clonotype turned up a few times. The chain recombines TRBV7-9 with TRBJ2-1; the match to TRBD2 covers 7 bases. CDR1 and CDR2 from the germline V gene are SEHNR and FQNEAQ (reference sequence). J was trimmed by 7 bases and V by 5 bases; bases with no gene match: 11. CDR3 size: 15 residues. CDR3 DNA: TGTGCCAGCAGCCTCATGGGGGAGGGCCAAAATGAGCAGTTCTTC. This encodes CASSLMGEGQNEQFF. Based on the CDR3 plus reference TRBV7-9 and TRBJ2-1, the full variable domain is DTGVSQNPRHKITKRGQNVTFRCDPISEHNRLYWYRQTLGQGPEFLTYFQNEAQLEKSRLLSDRFSAERPKGSFSTLEIQRTEQGDSAMYLCASSLMGEGQNEQFFGPGTRLTVL.

The chain joins TRBV7-2 to TRBJ1-4; a weak D match, TRBD1 (6 bases). The CDR3 is made up of 14 amino acids. The V gene's germline CDR1 is SGHTA and CDR2 FQGNSA. Trimming took off 4 bases at V and 8 bases at J, with 14 bases between the two ends. CDR3 DNA sequence: TGTGCCAGCAGCTCCAGGGGCCGGTACGAAAAACTGTTTTTT. Residues: CASSSRGRYEKLFF.

This chain joins TRBV6-1 and TRBJ2-7; 10 positions agree with TRBD2. The CDR3 covers 15 residues. V dropped 5 bases and J dropped 4; count of bases not matched to a gene: 8. CDR1 is MNHNS and CDR2 is SASEGT in the germline V gene. CDR3 sequence reads: CASSTQRGGPYEQYF. The CDR3 DNA sequence: TGTGCCAGCAGTACCCAGCGGGGGGGCCCGTACGAGCAGTACTTC.

The chain uses TRBV20-1 and TRBJ2-3; perhaps TRBD1 as D (5 bases). There are 15 residues in the CDR3. From germline, CDR1 is DFQATT and CDR2 SNEGSKA (reference sequence). V dropped 1 base and J dropped 3 bases, with 14 bases sitting between them. The CDR3 DNA reads TGCAGTGCTAGAGCTTCGTCAGGGATGACAGATACGCAGTATTTT. It translates to CSARASSGMTDTQYF.

This clonotype was counted only a few times. The chain combines TRBV7-9 with TRBJ2-7, with 8 bases that match TRBD2. CDR1 is SEHNR, CDR2 FQNEAQ, per germline (reference sequence). Trimming at V came to 3 bases and at J to 0 bases, leaving 7 bases not matched to a gene. The CDR3 extends over 16 amino acids. The CDR3 here is CASSLNSGESSYEQYF. The CDR3 DNA reads TGTGCCAGCAGCTTGAATAGCGGGGAGAGCTCCTACGAGCAGTACTTC.

This clonotype was seen a few times. The chain carries TRBV4-3 and TRBJ2-2, with 8 positions matching TRBD1. The trim removed 2 bases at V and 6 bases at J, leaving 14 bases unmatched. The V gene's germline CDR1 is LGHNA and CDR2 YSLEER. The CDR3 consists of 18 residues. CDR3 amino acids: CASSQMGRQGRYAGELFF. In nucleotides, the CDR3 is TGCGCCAGCAGCCAAATGGGTCGACAGGGGAGATATGCCGGGGAGCTGTTTTTT.

This clonotype has ten or more counts. The chain joins TRBV7-3 to TRBJ2-2, with 12 bases lining up with TRBD2. The CDR3 is 18 amino acids. V lost 5 bases, J lost 0 bases, and 7 bases stayed unmatched. Germline CDR1 SGHTA, CDR2 FQGTGA. CDR3 loop: CASSIGLAGTANTGELFF. The DNA for the CDR3 is TGTGCCAGCAGCATCGGACTAGCGGGAACCGCGAACACCGGGGAGCTGTTTTTT.

The V call is TRBV29-1, the J call TRBJ2-3; 15 positions match TRBD2. V was pared by 6 bases and J by 5 bases, with 6 bases of the junction left unmatched. This CDR3 has 15 residues. The germline CDR1 and CDR2 sequences are SQVTM and ANQGSEA. The DNA of the CDR3 is TGCAGCGTCTGGACTAGCGGGGGGGCCGGAGATACGCAGTATTTT. Its translation is CSVWTSGGAGDTQYF.

This clonotype was counted between two and nine times. The chain uses TRBV5-6 and TRBJ1-1; no firm D call. CDR1 is SGHDT, CDR2 YYEEEE, per germline. This CDR3 is 14 amino acids long. V dropped 1 base and J dropped 4 bases, with 11 bases sitting between them. CDR3 bases: TGTGCCAGCAGCTTGACAACCCGGAGCACTGAAGCTTTCTTT. It encodes CASSLTTRSTEAFF.

This clonotype was counted between two and nine times. The chain joins TRBV4-3 to TRBJ2-1, with D perhaps TRBD1 or TRBD2 (5 bases each). CDR3 length equals 15 residues. The ends were cut back, 6 bases at V and 9 bases at J, with 21 bases in the middle. The germline gives CDR1 LGHNA, CDR2 YSLEER. The CDR3 region has the DNA TGCGCCAGCAGTCCAAGTGGGGCTTCGAGCGGTGAGCAGTTCTTC. Protein: CASSPSGASSGEQFF.

In its sample, this clonotype was seen a few times. J is TRBJ2-1 and V is TRBV7-2; D may match TRBD1 or TRBD2 (6 bases each). Between the trimmed V and J ends, which lost 4 bases and 0 bases, there was a span of 19 bases. CDR3 size: 18 residues. Germline CDR1 SGHTA, CDR2 FQGNSA. The CDR3 DNA reads TGTGCCAGCAGCTCTAGCCCTCTAGGAGGGGGCTCCTACAATGAGCAGTTCTTC. Its protein is CASSSSPLGGGSYNEQFF.

This clonotype was seen ten or more times. CDR3 sequence reads: CASSLARGAGNTIYF. In nucleotides, the CDR3 is TGTGCCAGCAGTTTAGCGCGGGGGGCCGGAAACACCATATATTTT. The chain carries TRBV12-3 or TRBV12-4 and TRBJ1-3; possibly TRBD1 for D (6 bases). V lost 0 bases, J lost 4 bases, and 10 bases lay in between. The CDR3 has 15 residues.